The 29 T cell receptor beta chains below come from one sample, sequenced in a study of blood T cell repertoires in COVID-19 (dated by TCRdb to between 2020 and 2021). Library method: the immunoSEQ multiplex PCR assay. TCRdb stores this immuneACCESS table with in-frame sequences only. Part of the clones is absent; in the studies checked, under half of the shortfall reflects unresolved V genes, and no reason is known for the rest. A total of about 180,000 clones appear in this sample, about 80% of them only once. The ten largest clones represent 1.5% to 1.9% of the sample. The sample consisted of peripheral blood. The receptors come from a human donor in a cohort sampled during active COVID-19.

CDR3 sequence: CASSQEWGGNTEAFF. The DNA for the CDR3 is TGTGCCAGCAGCCAAGAATGGGGGGGGAACACTGAAGCTTTCTTT. V usage is TRBV3-1 (or the pseudogene TRBV3-2) and J usage is TRBJ1-1; D is possibly TRBD1 (5 bases). Trimming removed 0 bases at V and 1 base at J, with 9 bases between. Germline CDR1 LGHDT, CDR2 YNNKEL (reference sequence). CDR3 size: 15 residues.

The CDR3 sequence is CASSPKDGAGNYGYTF. Here the CDR3 DNA reads TGTGCCAGCAGCCCTAAGGACGGGGCGGGGAACTATGGCTACACCTTC. J is TRBJ1-2 and V is TRBV7-8; possibly TRBD1 for D (5 bases). The CDR3 extends over 16 amino acids. Per the germline V gene, CDR1 is SGHVS and CDR2 is FQNEAQ. V was clipped by 5 bases and J by 2 bases, with 18 bases between them.

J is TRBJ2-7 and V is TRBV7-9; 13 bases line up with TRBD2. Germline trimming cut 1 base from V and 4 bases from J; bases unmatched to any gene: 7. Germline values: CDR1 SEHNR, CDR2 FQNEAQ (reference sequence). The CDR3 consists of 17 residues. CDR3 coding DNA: TGTGCCAGCAGCTTAGGCCAGGGACTAGCGGGACCGTACGAGCAGTACTTC. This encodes CASSLGQGLAGPYEQYF.

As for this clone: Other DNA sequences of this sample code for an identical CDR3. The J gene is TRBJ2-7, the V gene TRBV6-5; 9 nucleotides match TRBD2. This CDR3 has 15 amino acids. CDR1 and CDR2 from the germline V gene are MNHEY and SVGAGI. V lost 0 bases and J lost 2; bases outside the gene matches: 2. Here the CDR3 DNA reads TGTGCCAGCAGTTACTCGACTAGCGGCCCCTACGAGCAGTACTTC. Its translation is CASSYSTSGPYEQYF.

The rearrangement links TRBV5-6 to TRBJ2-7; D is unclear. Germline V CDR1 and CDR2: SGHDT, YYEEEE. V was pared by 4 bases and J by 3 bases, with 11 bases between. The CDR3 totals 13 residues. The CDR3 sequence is CASSPQIDYEQYF. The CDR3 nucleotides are TGTGCCAGCAGCCCCCAAATAGACTACGAGCAGTACTTC.

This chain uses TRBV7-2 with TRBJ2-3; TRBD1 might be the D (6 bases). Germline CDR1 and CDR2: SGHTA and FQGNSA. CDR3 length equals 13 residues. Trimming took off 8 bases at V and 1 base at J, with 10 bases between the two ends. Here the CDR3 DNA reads TGTGCCAGCTTCGAGGGGGGCACAGATACGCAGTATTTT. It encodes CASFEGGTDTQYF.

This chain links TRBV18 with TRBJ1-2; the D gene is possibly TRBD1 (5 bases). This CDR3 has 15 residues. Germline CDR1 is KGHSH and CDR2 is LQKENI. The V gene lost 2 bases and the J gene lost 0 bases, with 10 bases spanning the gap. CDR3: CASSPDRGSNYGYTF. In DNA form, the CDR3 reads TGTGCCAGCTCACCAGATAGGGGATCTAACTATGGCTACACCTTC.

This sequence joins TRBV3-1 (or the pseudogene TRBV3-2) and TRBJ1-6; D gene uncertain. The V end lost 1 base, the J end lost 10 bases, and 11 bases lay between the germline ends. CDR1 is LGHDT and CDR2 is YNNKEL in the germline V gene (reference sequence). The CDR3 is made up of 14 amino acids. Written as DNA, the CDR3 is TGTGCCAGCAGCCAAGTGGAGGGTAACTCACCCCTCCACTTT. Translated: CASSQVEGNSPLHF.

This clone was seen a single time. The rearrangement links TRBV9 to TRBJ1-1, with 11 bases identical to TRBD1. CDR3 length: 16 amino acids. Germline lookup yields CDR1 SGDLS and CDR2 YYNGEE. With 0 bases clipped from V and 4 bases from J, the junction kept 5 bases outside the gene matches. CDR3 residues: CASSVVGQGAPTEAFF. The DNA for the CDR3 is TGTGCCAGCAGCGTAGTTGGACAGGGGGCGCCCACTGAAGCTTTCTTT.

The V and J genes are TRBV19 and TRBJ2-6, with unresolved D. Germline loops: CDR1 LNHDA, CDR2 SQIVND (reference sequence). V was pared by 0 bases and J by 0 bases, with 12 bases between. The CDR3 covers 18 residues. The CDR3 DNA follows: TGTGCCAGTAGTATAGATCTTCCAGGCTCCTCTGGGGCCAACGTCCTGACTTTC. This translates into CASSIDLPGSSGANVLTF.

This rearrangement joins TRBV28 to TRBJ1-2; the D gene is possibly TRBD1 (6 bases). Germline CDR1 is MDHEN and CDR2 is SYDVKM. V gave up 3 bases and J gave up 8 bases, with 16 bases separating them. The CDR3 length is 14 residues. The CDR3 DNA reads TGTGCCAGCAGTTTCTTTACAGGGATTAACGGCTACACCTTC. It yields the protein CASSFFTGINGYTF.

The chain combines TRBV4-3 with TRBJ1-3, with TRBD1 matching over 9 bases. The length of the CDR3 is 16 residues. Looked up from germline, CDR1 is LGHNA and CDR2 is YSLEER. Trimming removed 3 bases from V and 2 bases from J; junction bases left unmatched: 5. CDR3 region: CASSQLQGAAGNTIYF. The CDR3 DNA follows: TGCGCCAGCAGCCAGTTACAGGGGGCGGCTGGAAACACCATATATTTT.

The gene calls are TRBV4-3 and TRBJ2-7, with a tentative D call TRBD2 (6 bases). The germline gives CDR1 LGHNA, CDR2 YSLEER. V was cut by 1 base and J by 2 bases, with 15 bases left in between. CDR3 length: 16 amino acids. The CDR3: CASSQGRAGKPYEQYF. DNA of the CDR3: TGCGCCAGCAGCCAAGGTAGGGCGGGGAAGCCCTACGAGCAGTACTTC.

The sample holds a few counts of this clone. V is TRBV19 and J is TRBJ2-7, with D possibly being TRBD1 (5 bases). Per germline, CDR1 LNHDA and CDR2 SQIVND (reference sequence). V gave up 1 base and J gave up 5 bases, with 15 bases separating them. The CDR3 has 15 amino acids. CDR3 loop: CASSIGAGISNEQYF. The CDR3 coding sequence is TGTGCCAGTAGTATAGGGGCAGGGATCAGCAACGAGCAGTACTTC.

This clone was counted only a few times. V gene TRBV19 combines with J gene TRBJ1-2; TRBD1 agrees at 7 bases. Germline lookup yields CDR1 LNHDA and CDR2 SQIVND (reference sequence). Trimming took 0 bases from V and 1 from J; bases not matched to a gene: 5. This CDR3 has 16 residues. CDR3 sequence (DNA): TGTGCCAGTAGTATAGAAGGGGGACAGATTAACTATGGCTACACCTTC. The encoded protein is CASSIEGGQINYGYTF.

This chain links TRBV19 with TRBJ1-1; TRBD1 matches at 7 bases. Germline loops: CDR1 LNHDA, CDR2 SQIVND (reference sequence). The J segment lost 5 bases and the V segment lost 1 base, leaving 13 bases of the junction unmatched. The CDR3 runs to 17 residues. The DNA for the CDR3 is TGTGCCAGTAGTATAGTGCCCCTAGGGCAGGGGGAGACTGAAGCTTTCTTT. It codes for CASSIVPLGQGETEAFF.

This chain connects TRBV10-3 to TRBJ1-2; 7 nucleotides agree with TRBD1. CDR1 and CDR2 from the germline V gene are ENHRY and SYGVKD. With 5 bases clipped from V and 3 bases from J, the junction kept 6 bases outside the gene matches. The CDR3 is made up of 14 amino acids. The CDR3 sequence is CAISSDREDYGYTF. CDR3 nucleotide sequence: TGTGCCATCAGTTCAGACAGGGAAGACTATGGCTACACCTTC.

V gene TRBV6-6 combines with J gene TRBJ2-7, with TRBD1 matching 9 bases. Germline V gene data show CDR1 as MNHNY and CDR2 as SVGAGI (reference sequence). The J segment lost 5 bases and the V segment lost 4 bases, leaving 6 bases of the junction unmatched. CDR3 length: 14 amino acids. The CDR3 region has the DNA TGTGCCAGCAGTTCGGGACAGGGTACCCACGAGCAGTACTTC. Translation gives CASSSGQGTHEQYF.

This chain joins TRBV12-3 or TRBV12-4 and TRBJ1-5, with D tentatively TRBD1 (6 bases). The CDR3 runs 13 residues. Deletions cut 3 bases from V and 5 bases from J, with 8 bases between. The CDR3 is CASSFSGDQPQHF. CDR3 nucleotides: TGTGCCAGCAGTTTCTCAGGGGATCAGCCCCAGCATTTT.

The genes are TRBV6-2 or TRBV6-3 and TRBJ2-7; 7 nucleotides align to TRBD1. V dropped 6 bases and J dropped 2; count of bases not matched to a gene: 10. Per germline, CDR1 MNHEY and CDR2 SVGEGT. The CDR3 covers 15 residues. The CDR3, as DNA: TGTGCCAGCAGCCCCGACAGGGTTAATGCCTACGAGCAGTACTTC. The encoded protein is CASSPDRVNAYEQYF.

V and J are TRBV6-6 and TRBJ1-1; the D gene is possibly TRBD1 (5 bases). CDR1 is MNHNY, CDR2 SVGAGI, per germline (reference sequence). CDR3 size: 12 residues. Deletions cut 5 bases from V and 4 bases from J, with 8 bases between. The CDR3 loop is CASSIRVTEAFF. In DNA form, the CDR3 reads TGTGCCAGCAGTATCAGGGTCACTGAAGCTTTCTTT.

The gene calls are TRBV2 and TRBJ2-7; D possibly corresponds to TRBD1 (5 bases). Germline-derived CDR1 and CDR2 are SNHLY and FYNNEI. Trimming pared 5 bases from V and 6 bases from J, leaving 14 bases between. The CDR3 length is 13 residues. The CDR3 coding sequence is TGTGCCAGCAGTAAGGCAGGGCCTGGCGAGCAGTACTTC. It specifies CASSKAGPGEQYF.

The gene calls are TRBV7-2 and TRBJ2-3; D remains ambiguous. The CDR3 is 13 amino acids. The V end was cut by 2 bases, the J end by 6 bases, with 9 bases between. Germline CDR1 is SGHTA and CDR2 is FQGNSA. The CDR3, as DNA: TGTGCCAGCAGCTTAAGTCGAGGTGATACGCAGTATTTT. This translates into CASSLSRGDTQYF.

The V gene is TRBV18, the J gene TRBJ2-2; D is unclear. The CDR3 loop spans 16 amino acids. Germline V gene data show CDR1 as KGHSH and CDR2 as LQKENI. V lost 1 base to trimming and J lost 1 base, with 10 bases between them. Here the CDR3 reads CASSPQISLNTGELFF. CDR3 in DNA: TGTGCCAGCTCACCACAGATTAGCTTGAACACCGGGGAGCTGTTTTTT.

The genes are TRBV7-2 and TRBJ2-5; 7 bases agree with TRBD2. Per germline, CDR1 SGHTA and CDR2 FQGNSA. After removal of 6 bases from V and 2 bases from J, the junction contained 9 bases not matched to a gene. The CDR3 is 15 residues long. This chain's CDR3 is CASSRGGQGQETQYF. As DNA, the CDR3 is TGTGCCAGCAGTCGGGGAGGGCAAGGACAAGAGACCCAGTACTTC.

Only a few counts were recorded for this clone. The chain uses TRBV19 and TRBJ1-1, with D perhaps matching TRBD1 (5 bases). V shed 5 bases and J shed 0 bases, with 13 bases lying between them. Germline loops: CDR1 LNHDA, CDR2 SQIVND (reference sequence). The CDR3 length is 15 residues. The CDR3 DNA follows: TGTGCCAGTAGTTTCAGGGTAGACATGAACACTGAAGCTTTCTTT. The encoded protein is CASSFRVDMNTEAFF.

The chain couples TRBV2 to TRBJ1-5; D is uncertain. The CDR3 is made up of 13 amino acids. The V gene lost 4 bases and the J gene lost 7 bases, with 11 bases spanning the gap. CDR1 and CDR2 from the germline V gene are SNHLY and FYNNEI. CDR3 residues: CASSVQVVQPQHF. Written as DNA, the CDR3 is TGTGCCAGCAGTGTCCAGGTAGTCCAGCCCCAGCATTTT.

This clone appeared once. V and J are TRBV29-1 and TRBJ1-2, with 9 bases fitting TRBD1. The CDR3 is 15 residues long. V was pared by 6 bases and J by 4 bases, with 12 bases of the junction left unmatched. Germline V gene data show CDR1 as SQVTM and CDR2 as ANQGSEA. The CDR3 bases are TGCAGCGTCGCCCGTCTGGGACAGGGTCCCTATGGCTACACCTTC. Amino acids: CSVARLGQGPYGYTF. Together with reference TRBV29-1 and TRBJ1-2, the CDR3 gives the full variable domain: SAVISQKPSRDICQRGTSLTIQCQVDSQVTMMFWYRQQPGQSLTLIATANQGSEATYESGFVIDKFPISRPNLTFSTLTVSNMSPEDSSIYLCSVARLGQGPYGYTFGSGTRLTVV.

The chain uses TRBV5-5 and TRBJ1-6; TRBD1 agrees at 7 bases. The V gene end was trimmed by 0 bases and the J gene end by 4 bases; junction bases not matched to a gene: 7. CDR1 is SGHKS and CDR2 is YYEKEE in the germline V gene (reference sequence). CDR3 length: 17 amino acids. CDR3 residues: CASSLEDRVGYNSPLHF. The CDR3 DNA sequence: TGTGCCAGCAGCTTGGAAGACAGGGTGGGATATAATTCACCCCTCCACTTT.